The source of this T cell receptor (beta chain) is a study of spatial heterogeneity in lung cancer (dated by TCRdb to about 2019). Turning to the overall study: Samples were obtained from approximately 70 patients with early-stage, untreated non-small cell lung cancer from the lung TRACERx cohort. TCR alpha and beta repertoires were quantitatively compared across multiple tumor regions, matched nontumor lung and blood in non-small cell lung cancer. At surgery, both alpha and beta chains were TCR-sequenced in 200 to 250 tumor regions, approximately 64 matched nontumor lung samples and a few dozen PBMC samples. TCR repertoire features were related to nonsynonymous mutation counts determined by whole-exome sequencing of tumor tissue. Follow-up PBMC samples were sequenced whenever available, with the median time to follow-up being 2 to 3 years after resection. In the raw uncorrected reads, each unique combination of TCR and UMI appeared more than ten times on average. Beta-chain transcripts were consistently detected in greater numbers than alpha-chain transcripts, which likely reflected higher beta-chain transcript abundance.

As for this clonotype: Its antigen is currently not known. Nothing much larger sits one base from this clone, and base qualities are not available.

Taken from the germline V gene (reference sequence), the CDR1 and CDR2 loops are SGHKS and YYEKEE. The CDR3 sequence holds 14 residues, the cysteine and phenylalanine included. The only DNA kept is the CDR3, 42 bases in frame from the first base. The germline V end is reduced by 4 bases and the J end by 6 bases; junction bases left unmatched: 8. The sample's time point label, decoded: blood at routine non-recurrence follow-up after resection. Whole RNA extracted from tumor and nontumor lung tissue, or from cryopreserved PBMC samples, was used for TCR sequencing without cell sorting. A patient was chosen for TCR sequencing only when enough RNA was available from at least two tumor regions. On the study overall, not on this receptor specifically: Confirming at a functional level the hypothesis that regional TCRs recognize regional mutations was considered to require additional single-cell paired TCR alpha and beta sequencing. Comparisons of baseline and follow-up blood repertoires included only 15 or so patients. Ubiquitous expanded tumor TCRs were detected in blood more often at tumor resection than at routine follow-up.

Library preparation was by 5' RACE. Data came from a NextSeq 500. The TCR library protocol attached a unique molecular identifier to each TCR cDNA molecule to allow correction of PCR and sequencing errors. On the study's bioinformatics: TCR identification, UMI-based error correction and CDR3 extraction were all carried out with Decombinator tools. Expanded TCRs were defined as those above a frequency of 2 per 1,000, corresponding to the top 1% of the tumor frequency distribution. Each repertoire was subsampled 100 times to 5,000 TCRs, after which Renyi diversity was computed with the R vegan package. CDR3 similarity networks were built from amino acid triplet string-kernel similarity, connecting CDR3s with pairwise similarity above 0.82. The public reads were reprocessed in TCRdb via fastp at Q25 and MiXCR, keeping in-frame beta chains. Every entry covers one CDR3 protein and lists the most common genes and DNA from its rows. The V and J calls here are based on TCRdb, not the publication. The sample includes roughly 120,000 distinct CDR3 sequences, with 10% to 15% observed a single time. The leading ten clones occupy around a sixth of the sample.

Recombination linked TRBV5-5 to TRBJ2-3; 7 bases in the junction line up with TRBD1. The source is a male donor with early-stage non-small cell lung cancer. Sequences were derived from PBMCs, sampled at follow-up. Here is the DNA: TGTGCCAGCAGCCGGGACAGACCTATCGATACGCAGTATTTT. Its protein product is CASSRDRPIDTQYF.